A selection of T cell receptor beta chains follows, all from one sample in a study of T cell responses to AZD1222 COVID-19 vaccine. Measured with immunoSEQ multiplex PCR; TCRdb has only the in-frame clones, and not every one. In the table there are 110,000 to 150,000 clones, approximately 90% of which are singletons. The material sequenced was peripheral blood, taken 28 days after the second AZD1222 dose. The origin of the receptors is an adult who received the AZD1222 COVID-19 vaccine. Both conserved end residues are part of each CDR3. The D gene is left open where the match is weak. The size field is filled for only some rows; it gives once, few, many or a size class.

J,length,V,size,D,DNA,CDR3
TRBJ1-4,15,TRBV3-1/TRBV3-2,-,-,TGTGCCAGCAGCCAGTTCCAAGCAACTAATGAAAAACTGTTTTTT,CASSQFQATNEKLFF
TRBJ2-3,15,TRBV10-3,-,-,TGTGCCACAGGGCTGGCAGGAAAAAGCACAGATACGCAGTATTTT,CATGLAGKSTDTQYF
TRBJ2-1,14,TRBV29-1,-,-,TGCAGCGCGGTCAGGGAAAGCTCCTACAATGAGCAGTTCTTC,CSAVRESSYNEQFF
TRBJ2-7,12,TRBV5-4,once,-,TGTGCCAGCAGCTCCTCCTCCTACGAGCAGTACTTC,CASSSSSYEQYF
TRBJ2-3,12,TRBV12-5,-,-,TGTGCTAGTGGTTTGCGGGGGGATACGCAGTATTTT,CASGLRGDTQYF
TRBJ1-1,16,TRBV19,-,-,TGTGCCAGTAGTCCCCCGGGACACATTATGAACACTGAAGCTTTCTTT,CASSPPGHIMNTEAFF
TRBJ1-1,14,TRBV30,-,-,TGTGCCTGGAGTGTACAGGCGGGGAACACTGAAGCTTTCTTT,CAWSVQAGNTEAFF
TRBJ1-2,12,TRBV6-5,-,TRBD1,TGTGCCACGAAGACAGGGGTCTATGGCTACACCTTC,CATKTGVYGYTF
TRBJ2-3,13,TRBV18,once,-,TGTGCCAGCTCACCCGGACAGACAGATACGCAGTATTTT,CASSPGQTDTQYF
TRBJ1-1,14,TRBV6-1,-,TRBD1,TGTGCCAGCAGTGAACCGGGACAGTACACTGAAGCTTTCTTT,CASSEPGQYTEAFF
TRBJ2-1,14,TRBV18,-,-,TGTGCCAGCTCACCCGGTAAATCGAGGGATGAGCAGTTCTTC,CASSPGKSRDEQFF
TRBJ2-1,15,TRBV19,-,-,TGTGCCAGTAGTATAGGGAGGACTTTGGTGGGTGAGCAGTTCTTC,CASSIGRTLVGEQFF
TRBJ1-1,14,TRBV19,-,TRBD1,TGTGCCAGTAGTGCGGACAGGACGAACACTGAAGCTTTCTTT,CASSADRTNTEAFF
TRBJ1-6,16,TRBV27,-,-,TGTGCCAGCAGTTTATGGGGGGGGCGGGGGAATTCACCCCTCCACTTT,CASSLWGGRGNSPLHF
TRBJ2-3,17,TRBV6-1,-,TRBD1,TGTGCCAGCAGTGAAAGGGACAGCCAGAGGGGTGGAGATACGCAGTATTTT,CASSERDSQRGGDTQYF
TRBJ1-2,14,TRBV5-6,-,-,TGTGCCAGCAGCCTCGATGAGTCTAACTATGGCTACACCTTC,CASSLDESNYGYTF
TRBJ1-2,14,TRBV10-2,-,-,TGCGCCAGCAGTGTCGGAGGGGCTAACTATGGCTACACCTTC,CASSVGGANYGYTF